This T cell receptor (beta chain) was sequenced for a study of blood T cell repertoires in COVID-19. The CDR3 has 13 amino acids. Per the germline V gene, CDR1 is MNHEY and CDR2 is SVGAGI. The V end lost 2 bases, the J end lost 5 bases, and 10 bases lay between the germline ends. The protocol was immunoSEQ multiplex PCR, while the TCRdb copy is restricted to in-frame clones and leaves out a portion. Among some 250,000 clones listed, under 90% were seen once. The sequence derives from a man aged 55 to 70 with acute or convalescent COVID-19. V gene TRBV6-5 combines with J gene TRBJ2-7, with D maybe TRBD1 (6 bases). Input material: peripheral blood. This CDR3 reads CASSYGRGNEQYF. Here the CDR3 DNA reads TGTGCCAGCAGTTACGGCAGGGGCAACGAGCAGTACTTC.